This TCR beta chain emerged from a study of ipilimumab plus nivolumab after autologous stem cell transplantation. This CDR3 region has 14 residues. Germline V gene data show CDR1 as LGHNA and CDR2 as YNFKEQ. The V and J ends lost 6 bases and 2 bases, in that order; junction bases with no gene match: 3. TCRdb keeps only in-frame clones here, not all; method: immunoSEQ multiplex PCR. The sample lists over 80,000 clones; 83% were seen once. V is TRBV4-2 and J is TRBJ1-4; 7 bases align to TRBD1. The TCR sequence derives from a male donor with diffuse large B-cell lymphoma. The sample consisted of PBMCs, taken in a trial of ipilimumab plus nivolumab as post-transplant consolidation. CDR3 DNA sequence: TGTGCCAGCAGGCAGACAGGGACTAATGAAAAACTGTTTTTT. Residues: CASRQTGTNEKLFF.